This record concerns one T cell receptor beta chain sequence. What it binds is not known. V lost 3 bases and J 2 bases, leaving 10 bases between the germline ends. In germline, CDR1 is LNHDA, CDR2 SQIVND (reference sequence). The length of the CDR3 is 14 residues. This record belongs to a study of cytomegalovirus exposure and HLA in healthy donors. Findings of the study overall: Around 160 TCR beta chains were listed as cytomegalovirus-associated.

PCR amplification relied on 60 Vbeta primers (plus 13 Jbeta primers). The method was immunoSEQ multiplex PCR; TCRdb's version includes in-frame clones alone and lacks a portion of them. The sample lists roughly 200,000 clones; more than 75% were seen once. The donors, nominally healthy at sampling, likely had unrecorded immune exposures. This TCR was sampled from a woman aged 35 to 49 in good health and CMV-seronegative. The V call is TRBV19, the J call TRBJ1-1; the D is unclear. The material sequenced was PBMCs. CDR3 nucleotide sequence: TGTGCCAGTAGTATGGGAGGGAGAAACACTGAAGCTTTCTTT. As protein: CASSMGGRNTEAFF.